The following is a TCR beta chain sequence with its context. What it recognizes is unknown. The data originate from a study of OX40 agonist ivuxolimab in advanced cancers. Study-wide results and limits: Some nonresponders additionally presented with little normalized T-cell clonal expansion. The antigens recognized by the expanded peripheral T cells, that is their antigen specificity, were not determined.

Some clones are missing from TCRdb's copy, which holds only in-frame ones; the method was immunoSEQ multiplex PCR. The data show tens of thousands of clones, roughly 80% seen once. Autoimmune disease history or systemic immunosuppression disqualified patients. CDR3 size: 15 residues. V lost 2 bases, J lost 3 bases, and 11 bases lay in between. The germline CDR1 and CDR2 sequences are MNHEY and SMNVEV (reference sequence). The TCR was taken from an adult with an advanced solid tumor such as melanoma, head and neck, liver or kidney cancer. V gene TRBV27 combines with J gene TRBJ2-1; D possibly corresponds to TRBD2 (5 bases). Sequencing was performed on CD4+ or CD8+ T cells sorted from blood, taken in a trial of the OX40 agonist ivuxolimab. DNA of the CDR3: TGTGCCAGCAGTTTAAGTACTAGATACTACAATGAGCAGTTCTTC. This gives the protein CASSLSTRYYNEQFF.